What follows are 18 T cell receptor beta chains derived from one specimen sequenced in a study of T cell responses to AZD1222 COVID-19 vaccine. TCRdb's copy holds only in-frame clones and misses some; the assay was immunoSEQ multiplex PCR. The sample contains more than 100,000 clones, 85% to 90% of which appear only once. Specimen: peripheral blood, collected on day 0 of AZD1222 vaccination. The receptors originated from an adult in good health.

The chain employs TRBV7-9 and TRBJ1-2, with 8 bases lining up with TRBD1. The ends lost 5 bases at V and 8 bases at J; junction bases unmatched: 13. Germline assignment: CDR1 SEHNR and CDR2 FQNEAQ (reference sequence). This CDR3 is built from 15 residues. Here the CDR3 DNA reads TGTGCCAGCAGCACCAACCTTCAGGGGGCGAGGGGCTACACCTTC. Protein: CASSTNLQGARGYTF.

The chain joins TRBV5-1 to TRBJ2-2; 7 nucleotides agree with TRBD1. Germline V gene data show CDR1 as SGHRS and CDR2 as YFSETQ. Trimming removed 4 bases from V and 6 bases from J; junction bases left unmatched: 0. This CDR3 spans 12 amino acids. CDR3 residues: CASSGTAGELFF. The DNA of the CDR3 is TGCGCCAGCAGCGGGACAGCCGGGGAGCTGTTTTTT.

The chain carries TRBV4-1 and TRBJ1-2; D may be TRBD1 (6 bases). The CDR3 has 14 residues. Germline V gene data show CDR1 as MGHRA and CDR2 as YSYEKL. V was trimmed by 6 bases and J by 2 bases, leaving 13 bases between them. This CDR3 is CASRFTGTNYGYTF. In nucleotides, the CDR3 is TGCGCCAGCAGATTCACAGGGACGAACTATGGCTACACCTTC.

The genes are TRBV7-8 and TRBJ1-2, with 7 bases aligning to TRBD1. Germline V gives CDR1 SGHVS, CDR2 FQNEAQ. The ends lost 5 bases at V and 5 bases at J; junction bases unmatched: 8. The CDR3 length is 14 residues. The DNA of the CDR3 is TGTGCCAGCAGCCAGCAGGGACAGATGTATGGCTACACCTTC. Translating gives CASSQQGQMYGYTF.

The genes are TRBV6-6 and TRBJ1-1; 7 bases line up with TRBD1. The trim removed 2 bases at V and 3 bases at J, leaving 6 bases unmatched. The length of the CDR3 is 15 residues. CDR1 is MNHNY and CDR2 is SVGAGI in the germline V gene (reference sequence). CDR3 sequence reads: CASSYPNRGDTEAFF. Here the CDR3 DNA reads TGTGCCAGCAGTTACCCTAACAGGGGCGACACTGAAGCTTTCTTT.

The J gene is TRBJ1-2, the V gene TRBV6-6, with D unclear. Trimming pared 2 bases from V and 6 bases from J, leaving 10 bases between. This CDR3 has 13 residues. CDR1 and CDR2 from the germline V gene are MNHNY and SVGAGI (reference sequence). The CDR3 sequence: CASSYGETHGYTF. The CDR3 bases are TGTGCCAGCAGTTACGGGGAGACTCATGGCTACACCTTC.

The rearrangement joins TRBV21-1 to TRBJ2-5; no check of the table's D call, TRBD2, against the DNA was made. TRBV21-1 is listed as a pseudogene. This CDR3 is 17 amino acids long. The CDR3 spells CASSKVAGGPGGETQYF. The DNA of the CDR3 is TGTGCCAGCAGCAAAGTAGCGGGAGGGCCGGGGGGAGAGACCCAGTACTTC.

The chain has TRBV5-6 and TRBJ1-2, with TRBD1 identical over 8 bases. Germline CDR1 SGHDT, CDR2 YYEEEE. The CDR3 runs to 15 residues. The V gene end was trimmed by 3 bases and the J gene end by 3 bases; junction bases not matched to a gene: 7. The CDR3 loop reads CASSSTLTGDYGYTF. CDR3 nucleotides: TGTGCCAGCAGCTCCACCTTGACAGGGGACTATGGCTACACCTTC. Full variable domain (missing parts from reference TRBV5-6 and TRBJ1-2): DAGVTQSPTHLIKTRGQQVTLRCSPKSGHDTVSWYQQALGQGPQFIFQYYEEEERQRGNFPDRFSGHQFPNYSSELNVNALLLGDSALYLCASSSTLTGDYGYTFGSGTRLTVV.

For this clone: The junction shows a germline mismatch at one end, possibly a read error. The chain links TRBV7-6 to TRBJ2-1; 12 bases are a match to TRBD2. Germline CDR1 is SGHVS and CDR2 is FNYEAQ. The CDR3 is made up of 15 amino acids. The CDR3 coding sequence is TGTGCCAGCAGCTTGACCTCCAATCTAGCGGGAGGGCCTCTCTTC. It translates to CASSLTSNLAGGPLF. Full variable domain (remainder filled in from reference TRBV7-6 and TRBJ2-1): GAGVSQSPRYKVTKRGQDVALRCDPISGHVSLYWYRQALGQGPEFLTYFNYEAQQDKSGLPNDRFSAERPEGSISTLTIQRTEQRDSAMYRCASSLTSNLAGGPLFGPGTRLTVL.

This chain connects TRBV5-1 to TRBJ1-1, with 8 nucleotides matching TRBD1. Germline lookup yields CDR1 SGHRS and CDR2 YFSETQ. The trim removed 4 bases at V and 11 bases at J, leaving 13 bases unmatched. The CDR3 extends over 14 amino acids. CDR3 bases: TGCGCCAGCAGCAGGCAGGGGGCGTTTGTGGAGGCTTTCTTT. Protein: CASSRQGAFVEAFF.

This sequence joins TRBV5-1 and TRBJ2-5; 7 bases align to TRBD2. Germline CDR1 is SGHRS and CDR2 is YFSETQ. Losses at the gene ends were 2 bases for V and 5 bases for J; bases not matched to a gene: 12. The CDR3 runs to 16 residues. The CDR3 here is CASSFGGGPLGETQYF. The CDR3 bases are TGCGCCAGCAGCTTCGGGGGAGGGCCTTTAGGGGAGACCCAGTACTTC.

The chain couples TRBV2 to TRBJ1-2; D gene ambiguous. Deletions cut 5 bases from V and 6 bases from J, with 19 bases between. CDR3 length: 15 residues. Per the germline V gene, CDR1 is SNHLY and CDR2 is FYNNEI. CDR3 sequence: CASSPDPGIGDGYTF. CDR3 DNA sequence: TGTGCCAGCAGTCCTGACCCGGGGATCGGGGATGGCTACACCTTC.

This sequence joins TRBV30 and TRBJ1-2; D call uncertain. V was clipped by 0 bases and J by 0 bases, with 5 bases between them. CDR1 GTSNPN and CDR2 SVGIG come from the germline V gene (reference sequence). This CDR3 region has 13 residues. The CDR3 reads CAWSVGTNYGYTF. The CDR3 bases are TGTGCCTGGAGTGTTGGAACTAACTATGGCTACACCTTC.

The chain joins TRBV10-2 to TRBJ1-6; maybe TRBD1 (5 bases). Germline-derived CDR1 and CDR2 are WSHSY and SAAADI. The CDR3 has 12 residues. V was cut by 8 bases and J by 9 bases, with 11 bases left in between. CDR3 bases: TGCGCCAGCGGGGACCCTTTTTCACCCCTCCACTTT. Residues: CASGDPFSPLHF.

V is TRBV19 and J is TRBJ2-7; D gene ambiguous. Germline V gives CDR1 LNHDA, CDR2 SQIVND (reference sequence). Trimming stripped 2 bases from V and 0 bases from J, with 11 bases between. This CDR3 comprises 15 residues. The CDR3 loop reads CASSIPGTISYEQYF. DNA for the CDR3: TGTGCCAGTAGTATACCTGGCACTATCTCCTACGAGCAGTACTTC.

The rearrangement joins TRBV9 to TRBJ2-5; 9 bases line up with TRBD2. The CDR3 has 15 amino acids. CDR1 and CDR2 from the germline V gene are SGDLS and YYNGEE. V dropped 4 bases and J dropped 4; count of bases not matched to a gene: 8. This CDR3 is CASSRGLARGETQYF. CDR3 DNA sequence: TGTGCCAGCAGCCGTGGACTAGCGCGGGGAGAGACCCAGTACTTC.

This clone was counted a single time. The CDR3 DNA reads TGTGCCAGCAGAGAGACAGGGTATAGCAATCAGCCCCAGCATTTT. Encoded protein: CASRETGYSNQPQHF. The chain joins TRBV28 to TRBJ1-5; 7 bases are shared with TRBD1. CDR3 size: 15 residues. V gave up 6 bases and J gave up 0 bases; unmatched junction bases: 5. Looked up from germline, CDR1 is MDHEN and CDR2 is SYDVKM. Full variable domain (remainder filled in from reference TRBV28 and TRBJ1-5): DVKVTQSSRYLVKRTGEKVFLECVQDMDHENMFWYRQDPGLGLRLIYFSYDVKMKEKGDIPEGYSVSREKKERFSLILESASTNQTSMYLCASRETGYSNQPQHFGDGTRLSIL.

This clone was seen once. The chain has TRBV5-5 and TRBJ1-1; D possibly corresponds to TRBD1 (5 bases). The length of the CDR3 is 14 residues. Germline-derived CDR1 and CDR2 are SGHKS and YYEKEE (reference sequence). V lost 1 base, J lost 3 bases, and 10 bases lay in between. The CDR3 loop is CASSLSGGDTEAFF. The CDR3, as DNA: TGTGCCAGCAGCTTGTCCGGGGGAGACACTGAAGCTTTCTTT.